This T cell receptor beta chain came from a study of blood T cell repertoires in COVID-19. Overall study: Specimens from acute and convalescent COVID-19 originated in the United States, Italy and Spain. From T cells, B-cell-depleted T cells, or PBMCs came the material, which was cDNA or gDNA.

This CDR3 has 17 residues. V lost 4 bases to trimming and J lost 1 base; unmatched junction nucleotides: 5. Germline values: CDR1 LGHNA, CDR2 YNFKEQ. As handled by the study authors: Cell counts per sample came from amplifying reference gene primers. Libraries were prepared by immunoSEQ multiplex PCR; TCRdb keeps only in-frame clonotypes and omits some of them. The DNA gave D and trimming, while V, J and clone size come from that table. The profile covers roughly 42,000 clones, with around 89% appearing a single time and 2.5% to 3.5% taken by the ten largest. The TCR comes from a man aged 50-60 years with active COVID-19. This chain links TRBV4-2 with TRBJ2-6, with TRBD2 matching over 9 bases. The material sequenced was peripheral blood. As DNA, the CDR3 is TGTGCCAGCAGCCCAGGCGGGGGGGTTTCTGGGGCCAACGTCCTGACTTTC. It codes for CASSPGGGVSGANVLTF.